One TCR beta chain is described in this entry. This clone was recorded a few times. No cognate antigen has been identified for it. One base away there is no much larger clone; base qualities are not given. The entry originates in a study of blood T cell dynamics during melanoma immunotherapy (TCRdb year 2020). About the study as a whole: The patients had metastatic melanoma and were given first-line pembrolizumab or nivolumab plus ipilimumab as standard of care in the United Kingdom. To find early correlates of response, peripheral T cell receptor repertoires were profiled in metastatic melanoma patients before and after one cycle of checkpoint inhibitor therapy. The training cohort was made up of consecutive patients, while a further independent group of patients from the same centre was pooled to form an external validation set. What the work shows at the level of the full study, not this receptor alone: Whether the T cell clones behind the repertoire changes were melanoma-specific or instead reflected general immune activation was something the study could not determine. Unlike progressors, patients who went on to achieve disease control showed a bifurcated reorganization of the PBMC repertoire at W3, with either increased clonality or increased diversity. The relatively small sample size was recognized as a factor that could limit how well the results generalize.

For every bulk PBMC sample, a fixed 350 ng of DNA was loaded. TCR beta CDR3 sequences were amplified from genomic DNA using the immunoSEQ TCRb Assay kit according to manufacturer instructions. The KAPA Library Quantification Kit for Illumina platforms was used to quantify pooled libraries by qPCR. Pooled libraries were clustered at 0.6-1.1 pM and sequenced on an Illumina NextSeq 500. The authors' analysis ran thus. TCR data were analyzed using immunoSEQ ANALYZER and the R LymphoSeq package. A rearrangement efficiency score was calculated as productive divided by the sum of productive and non-productive CDR3 sequences. Clonality was measured with the Gini coefficient and diversity with the Renyi index at alpha=1, compared pairwise between timepoints within each patient. Clonal relatedness used an edit distance of 3, and repertoire similarity used the Bhattacharyya coefficient, both computed in LymphoSeq. To classify response, a linear discriminant analysis based on week-3 changes in clonality and diversity was built using the R MASS and caret packages. TCRdb carries this immuneACCESS record with in-frame sequences only. Its versions omit some clonotypes, under half of them owing to an unresolved V gene in the studies checked, with the rest unexplained. V, J and clone size are those of that table, while D and trimming were read from the DNA. Present in this sample are about 4,800 clones, roughly 86% of which were seen just once. The ten largest account for roughly a third of the sample.

Explained via the paper, the time point label denotes: pre-treatment baseline. Blood was sampled before treatment (T0) and at week 3 (W3), after the first cycle of checkpoint blockade. Except for a couple of patients with rapid clinical progression, response was assessed 12 weeks after the first infusion by RECIST 1.1; disease control meant complete response, partial response or stable disease. Patients were not eligible if they had prior systemic cancer treatment, concomitant immunosuppressant therapy or synchronous other active malignancies. Both bulk PBMC and plasma cell-free DNA were sequenced for TCR beta so that circulating cells and T cell turnover could be tracked. Lymphoprep and SepMate tubes were used to isolate PBMC from blood, and red cell lysis was then performed. QIAamp DNA Blood Mini kits were used to extract DNA from both PBMC and sorted T cell subsets. V is cut back by 0 bases and J by 4 bases, with 10 bases in the junction unmatched. The CDR3 measures 17 amino acids from cysteine to phenylalanine. Solely the CDR3 DNA is kept, with 51 bases framed from the first base. Reading the germline V gene (reference sequence) gives CDR1 LNHNV and CDR2 YYDKDF.

The chain was built from TRBV15 and TRBJ2-7; TRBD2 agrees with 9 junctional bases. The sequenced sample was blood, obtained from a patient treated with checkpoint blockade. The sequence derives from a human donor with melanoma. The CDR3 region: CATSRDLGTSTKYEQYF. The nucleotide sequence reads as follows: TGTGCCACCAGCAGAGATCTAGGGACTAGCACCAAATACGAGCAGTACTTC.